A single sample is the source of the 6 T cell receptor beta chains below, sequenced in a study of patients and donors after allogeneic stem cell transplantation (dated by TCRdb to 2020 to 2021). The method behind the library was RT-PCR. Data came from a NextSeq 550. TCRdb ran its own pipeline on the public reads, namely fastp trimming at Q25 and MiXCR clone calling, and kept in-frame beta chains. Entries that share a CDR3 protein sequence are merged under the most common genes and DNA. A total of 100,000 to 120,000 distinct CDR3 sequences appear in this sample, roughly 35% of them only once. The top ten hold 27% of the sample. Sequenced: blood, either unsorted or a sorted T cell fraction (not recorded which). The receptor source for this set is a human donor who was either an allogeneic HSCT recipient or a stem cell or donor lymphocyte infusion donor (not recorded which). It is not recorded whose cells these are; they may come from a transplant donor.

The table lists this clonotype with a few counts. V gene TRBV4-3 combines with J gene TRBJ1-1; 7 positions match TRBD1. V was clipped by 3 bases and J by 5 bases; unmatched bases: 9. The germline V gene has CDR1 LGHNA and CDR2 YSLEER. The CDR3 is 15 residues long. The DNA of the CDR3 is TGCGCCAGCAGCCAGGCCCAGGGGGTAAGGACTGAAGCTTTCTTT. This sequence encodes CASSQAQGVRTEAFF.

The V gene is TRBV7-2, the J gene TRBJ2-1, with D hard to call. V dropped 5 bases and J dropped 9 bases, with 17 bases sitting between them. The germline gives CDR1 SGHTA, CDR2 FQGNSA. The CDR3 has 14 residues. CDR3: CASSLSWARGEQFF. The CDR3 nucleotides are TGTGCCAGCAGCCTATCCTGGGCCCGAGGTGAGCAGTTCTTC.

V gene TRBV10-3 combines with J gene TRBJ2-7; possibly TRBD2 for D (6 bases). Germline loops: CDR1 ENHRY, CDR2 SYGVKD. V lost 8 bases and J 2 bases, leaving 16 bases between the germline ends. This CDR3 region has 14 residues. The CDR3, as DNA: TGTGCCATCGGTCCTTGGGGGGAGACCTACGAGCAGTACTTC. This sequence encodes CAIGPWGETYEQYF.

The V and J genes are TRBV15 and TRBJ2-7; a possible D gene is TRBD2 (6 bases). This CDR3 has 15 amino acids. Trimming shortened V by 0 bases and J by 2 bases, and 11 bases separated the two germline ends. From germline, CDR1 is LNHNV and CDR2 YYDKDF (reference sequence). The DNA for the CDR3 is TGTGCCACCAGCAGAGATCGGGGGTTCACCTACGAGCAGTACTTC. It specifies CATSRDRGFTYEQYF.

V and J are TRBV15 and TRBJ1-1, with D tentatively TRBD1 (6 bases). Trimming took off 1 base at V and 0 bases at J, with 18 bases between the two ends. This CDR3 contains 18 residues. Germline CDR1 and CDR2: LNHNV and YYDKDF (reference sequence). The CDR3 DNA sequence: TGTGCCACCAGCAGAGGAGGGAGGGGGGTTAGGATGAACACTGAAGCTTTCTTT. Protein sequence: CATSRGGRGVRMNTEAFF.

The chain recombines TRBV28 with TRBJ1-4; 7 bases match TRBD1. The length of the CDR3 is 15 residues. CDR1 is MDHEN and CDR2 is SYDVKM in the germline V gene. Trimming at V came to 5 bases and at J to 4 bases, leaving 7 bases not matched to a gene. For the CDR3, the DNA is TGTGCCAGCAGTGCCCGACAGGGACTTAATGAAAAACTGTTTTTT. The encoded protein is CASSARQGLNEKLFF.